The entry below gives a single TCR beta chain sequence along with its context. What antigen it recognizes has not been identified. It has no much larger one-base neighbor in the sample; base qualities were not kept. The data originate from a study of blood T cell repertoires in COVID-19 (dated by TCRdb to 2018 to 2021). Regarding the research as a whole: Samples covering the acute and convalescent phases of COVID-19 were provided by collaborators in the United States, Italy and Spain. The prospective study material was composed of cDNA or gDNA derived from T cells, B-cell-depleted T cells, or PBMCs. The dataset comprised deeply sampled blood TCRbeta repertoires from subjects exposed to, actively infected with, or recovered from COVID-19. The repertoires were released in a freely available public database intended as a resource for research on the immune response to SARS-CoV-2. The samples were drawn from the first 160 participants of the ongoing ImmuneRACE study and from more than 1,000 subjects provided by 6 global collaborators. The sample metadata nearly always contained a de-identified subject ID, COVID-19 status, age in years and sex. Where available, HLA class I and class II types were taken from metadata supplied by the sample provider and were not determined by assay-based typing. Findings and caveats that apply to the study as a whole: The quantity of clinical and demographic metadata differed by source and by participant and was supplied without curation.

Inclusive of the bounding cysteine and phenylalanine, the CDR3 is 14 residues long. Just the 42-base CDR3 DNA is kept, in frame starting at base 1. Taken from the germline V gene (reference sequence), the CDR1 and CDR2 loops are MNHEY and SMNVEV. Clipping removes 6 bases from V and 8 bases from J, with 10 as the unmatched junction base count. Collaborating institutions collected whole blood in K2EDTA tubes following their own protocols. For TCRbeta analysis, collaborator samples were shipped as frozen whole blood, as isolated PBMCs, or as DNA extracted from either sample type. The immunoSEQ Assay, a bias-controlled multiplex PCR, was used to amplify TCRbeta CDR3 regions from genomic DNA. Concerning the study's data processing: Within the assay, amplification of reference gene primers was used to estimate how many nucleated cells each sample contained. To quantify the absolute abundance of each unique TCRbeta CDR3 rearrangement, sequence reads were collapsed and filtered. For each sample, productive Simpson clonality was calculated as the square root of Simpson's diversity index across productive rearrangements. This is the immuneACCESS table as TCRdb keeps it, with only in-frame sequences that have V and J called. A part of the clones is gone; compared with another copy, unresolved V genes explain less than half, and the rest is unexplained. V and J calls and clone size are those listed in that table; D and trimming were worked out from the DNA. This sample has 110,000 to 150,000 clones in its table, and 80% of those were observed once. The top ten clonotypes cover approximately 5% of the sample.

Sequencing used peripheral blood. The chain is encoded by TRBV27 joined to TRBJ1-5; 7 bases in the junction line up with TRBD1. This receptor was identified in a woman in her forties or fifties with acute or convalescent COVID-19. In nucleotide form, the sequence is TGTGCCAGCAGCCTAACAGGGGCCACGGAGCCCCAGCATTTT. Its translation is CASSLTGATEPQHF.